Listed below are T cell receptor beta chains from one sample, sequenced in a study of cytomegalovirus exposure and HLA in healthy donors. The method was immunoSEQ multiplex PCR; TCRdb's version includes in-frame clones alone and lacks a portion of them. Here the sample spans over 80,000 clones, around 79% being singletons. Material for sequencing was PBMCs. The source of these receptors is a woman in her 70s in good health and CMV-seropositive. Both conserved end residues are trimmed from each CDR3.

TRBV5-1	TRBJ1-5	ASSLAGTRNQPQH
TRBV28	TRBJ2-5	ASRSPWAEEETQY
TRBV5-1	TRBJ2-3	ASSLNGGVADTQY
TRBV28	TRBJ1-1	ASRLQGAGVAF
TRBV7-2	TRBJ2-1	ASSPFAGGAYNEQF
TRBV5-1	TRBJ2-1	ASYSGLAPYNEQF
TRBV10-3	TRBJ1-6	AISESPGGIYSPLH
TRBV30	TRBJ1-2	AWRGGRGAHGYT
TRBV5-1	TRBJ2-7	ASRLSGAGLSYEQY
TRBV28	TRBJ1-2	ASSFGGANYGYT
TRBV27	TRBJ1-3	ASSPLLGGLSGNTIY